This T cell receptor (beta chain) comes out of a study of tumor and adjacent non-tumor tissue in lung cancer. Study observations and caveats: In normal lung, the top 100 clones were significantly more dominant than in tumor. Compared with tumor, normal lung showed significantly lower TCR diversity.

The template was RNA from unsorted bulk tissue. Three rounds of nested PCR, following a modified ARM-PCR protocol, produced the TCRbeta library. TCRdb reanalysed the multiplex PCR reads using MiXCR and keeps one entry per CDR3 protein. Counted here are approximately 150,000 distinct CDR3 sequences, around 60% occurring once; the ten biggest clones make up around a sixth. There are many counts of this clonotype. Its antigen is currently unknown. The TCR comes from a man aged 55 to 69 with small cell lung cancer. Sequences were obtained from lung tumor tissue.

CDR3 in DNA: TGCAGTGCTAGAGTCGCAGGTGGCTACACCTTC. This codes for CSARVAGGYTF. The rearrangement uses TRBV20-1 and TRBJ1-2; no definite D call. The CDR3 length is 11 residues. V lost 1 base and J lost 7, with 7 bases in between. Germline CDR1 reads DFQATT; CDR2 reads SNEGSKA (reference sequence).